This T cell receptor (beta chain) comes out of a study of shared clonotypes between healthy human individuals. Study-wide results and caveats: Sharing of clonotypes among donors was expected to vary with sequencing depth.

Profiled with immunoSEQ multiplex PCR; TCRdb holds only in-frame clones, not every one. The table has some 2,100,000 clones, 85% to 95% seen once. CD45RO-negative CD8 cells positively selected for CCR7 made up the naive population, which excluded terminally differentiated effector memory CD45RA+ cells. For this clone: As yet, its antigen is unknown.

The V end was cut by 1 base, the J end by 8 bases, with 15 bases between. The length of the CDR3 is 15 residues. The germline gives CDR1 MGHRA, CDR2 YSYEKL. This chain uses TRBV4-1 with TRBJ2-1; possibly TRBD2 for D (6 bases). The source is a man younger than 30 in good health. Some clones in this sample may be carry-over from other donors' samples. Sequenced: naive CD8+ T cells from PBMCs. DNA for the CDR3: TGCGCCAGCAGCCAAGTACCGCTAGCGCAGGATGAGCAGTTCTTC. Translation: CASSQVPLAQDEQFF.